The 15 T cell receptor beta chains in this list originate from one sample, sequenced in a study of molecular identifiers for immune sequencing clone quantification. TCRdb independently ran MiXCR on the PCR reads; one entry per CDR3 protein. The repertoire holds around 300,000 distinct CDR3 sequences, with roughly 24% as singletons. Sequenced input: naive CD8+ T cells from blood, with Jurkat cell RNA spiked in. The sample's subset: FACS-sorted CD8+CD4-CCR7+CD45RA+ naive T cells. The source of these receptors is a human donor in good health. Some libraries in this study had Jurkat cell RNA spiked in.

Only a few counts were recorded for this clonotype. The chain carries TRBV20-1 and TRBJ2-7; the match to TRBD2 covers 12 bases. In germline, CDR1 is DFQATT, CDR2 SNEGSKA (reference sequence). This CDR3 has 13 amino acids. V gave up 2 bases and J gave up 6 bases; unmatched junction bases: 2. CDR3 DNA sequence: TGCAGTGCTAGACTAGCGGGAGGGCCCGAGCAGTACTTC. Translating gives CSARLAGGPEQYF.

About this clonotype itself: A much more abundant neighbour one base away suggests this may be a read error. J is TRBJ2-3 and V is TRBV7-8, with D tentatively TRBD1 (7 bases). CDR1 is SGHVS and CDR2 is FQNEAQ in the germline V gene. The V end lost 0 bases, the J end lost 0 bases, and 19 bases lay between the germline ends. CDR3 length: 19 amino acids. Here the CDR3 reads CASSLARGACSPSTDTQYF. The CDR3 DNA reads TGTGCCAGCAGCTTAGCCAGGGGGGCATGCAGCCCTAGCACAGATACGCAGTATTTT.

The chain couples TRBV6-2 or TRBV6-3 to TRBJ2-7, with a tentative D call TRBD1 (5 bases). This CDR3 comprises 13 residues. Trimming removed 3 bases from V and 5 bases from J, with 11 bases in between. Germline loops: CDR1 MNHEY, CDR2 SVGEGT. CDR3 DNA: TGTGCCAGCAGTTATCCAGGGTCCCACGAGCAGTACTTC. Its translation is CASSYPGSHEQYF.

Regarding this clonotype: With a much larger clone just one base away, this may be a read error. The CDR3 loop reads CASGQDRAPQEQYF. The DNA of the CDR3 is TGTGCCAGCGGCCAAGATCGTGCTCCCCAGGAGCAGTACTTC. This sequence joins TRBV4-2 and TRBJ2-7; D gene ambiguous. The CDR3 is made up of 14 amino acids. CDR1 LGHNA and CDR2 YNFKEQ come from the germline V gene.

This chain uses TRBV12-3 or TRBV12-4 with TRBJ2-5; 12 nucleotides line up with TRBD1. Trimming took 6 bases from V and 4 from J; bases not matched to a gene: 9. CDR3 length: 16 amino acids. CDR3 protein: CASSPGDRGLGETQYF. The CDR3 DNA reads TGTGCCAGCAGCCCGGGGGACAGGGGGCTCGGAGAGACCCAGTACTTC.

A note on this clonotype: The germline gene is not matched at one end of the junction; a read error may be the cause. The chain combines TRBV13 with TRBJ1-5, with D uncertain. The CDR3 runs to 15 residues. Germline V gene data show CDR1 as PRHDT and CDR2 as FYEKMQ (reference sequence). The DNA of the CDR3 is TGTGCCAGCGGCTTAGACCGCAATAGCAATCAGCCCCAGCATTTT. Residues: CASGLDRNSNQPQHF.

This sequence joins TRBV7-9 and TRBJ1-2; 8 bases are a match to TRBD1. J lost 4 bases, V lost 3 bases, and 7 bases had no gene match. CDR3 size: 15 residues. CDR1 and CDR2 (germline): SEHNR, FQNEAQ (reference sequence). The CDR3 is CASSLETGGSYGYTF. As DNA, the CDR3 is TGTGCCAGCAGCTTGGAAACAGGGGGGTCCTATGGCTACACCTTC.

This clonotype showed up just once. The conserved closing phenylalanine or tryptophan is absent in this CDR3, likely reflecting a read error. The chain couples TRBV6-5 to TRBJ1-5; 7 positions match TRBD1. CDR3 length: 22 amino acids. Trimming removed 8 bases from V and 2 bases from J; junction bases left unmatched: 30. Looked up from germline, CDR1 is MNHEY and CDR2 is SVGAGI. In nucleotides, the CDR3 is TGTGCCAGCCCCGGTGAGTTGGCCATCGGACAGGCGGGCAAAGGGGGCAATCAGCCCCAGCATTTG. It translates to CASPGELAIGQAGKGGNQPQHL.

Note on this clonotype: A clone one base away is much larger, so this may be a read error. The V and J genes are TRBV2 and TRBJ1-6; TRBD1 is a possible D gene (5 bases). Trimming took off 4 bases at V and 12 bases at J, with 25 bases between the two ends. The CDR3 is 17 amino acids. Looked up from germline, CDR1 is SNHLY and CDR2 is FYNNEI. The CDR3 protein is CASSGESGAALSLPLHF. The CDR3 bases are TGTGCCAGCAGTGGAGAGTCTGGGGCAGCCTTATCCTTACCCCTCCACTTT.

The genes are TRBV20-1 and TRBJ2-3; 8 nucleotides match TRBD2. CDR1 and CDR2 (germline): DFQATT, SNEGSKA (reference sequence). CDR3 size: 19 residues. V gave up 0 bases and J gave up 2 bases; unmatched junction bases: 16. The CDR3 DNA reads TGCAGTGCTAGAGATCCGCGGGGCTTTGCGGGGGGCCACACAGATACGCAGTATTTT. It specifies CSARDPRGFAGGHTDTQYF.

DNA of the CDR3: TGTGCCAGCAGCTTTCTTGGGGCATACAATGAGCAGTTCTTC. It is translated as CASSFLGAYNEQFF. This chain connects TRBV11-2 to TRBJ2-1, with D possibly matching TRBD1 (5 bases). V was pared by 3 bases and J by 4 bases, with 10 bases between. Germline assignment: CDR1 SGHAT and CDR2 FQNNGV. This CDR3 is built from 14 residues.

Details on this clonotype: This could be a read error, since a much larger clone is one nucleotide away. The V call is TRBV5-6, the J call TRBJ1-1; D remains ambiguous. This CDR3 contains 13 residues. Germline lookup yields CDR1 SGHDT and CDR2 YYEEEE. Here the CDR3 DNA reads TGTGTCAGCAGCTTGGGTTGGTACACTGAAGCTTTCTTT. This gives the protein CVSSLGWYTEAFF.

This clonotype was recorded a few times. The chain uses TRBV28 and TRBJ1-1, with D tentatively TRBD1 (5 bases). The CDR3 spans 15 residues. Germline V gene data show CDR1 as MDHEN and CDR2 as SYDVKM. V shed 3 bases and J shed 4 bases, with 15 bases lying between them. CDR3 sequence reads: CASSLDMGLGTEAFF. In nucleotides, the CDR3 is TGTGCCAGCAGTTTGGACATGGGATTGGGCACTGAAGCTTTCTTT.

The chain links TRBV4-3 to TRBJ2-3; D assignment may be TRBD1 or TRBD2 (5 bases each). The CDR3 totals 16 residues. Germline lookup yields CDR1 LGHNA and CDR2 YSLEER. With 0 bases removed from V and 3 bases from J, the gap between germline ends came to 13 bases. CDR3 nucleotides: TGCGCCAGCAGCCAAGATAGTGGGGGAGTGACAGATACGCAGTATTTT. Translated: CASSQDSGGVTDTQYF.

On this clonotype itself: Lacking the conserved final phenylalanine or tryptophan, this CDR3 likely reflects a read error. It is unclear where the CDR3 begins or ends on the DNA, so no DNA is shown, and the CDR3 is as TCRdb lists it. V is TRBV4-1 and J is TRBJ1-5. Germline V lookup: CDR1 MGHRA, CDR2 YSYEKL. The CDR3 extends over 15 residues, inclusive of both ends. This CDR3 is CASSQAAQSNQPPHL.